This T cell receptor (beta chain) came from a study of blood T cell repertoires in COVID-19. The wider study: From the United States, Italy and Spain came samples of acute and convalescent COVID-19. In each case, the material was cDNA or gDNA derived from T cells, B-cell-depleted T cells, or PBMCs.

Original data processing: Estimates of nucleated cell counts were drawn from the amplification of reference gene primers. Assay: immunoSEQ multiplex PCR; the TCRdb copy retains only in-frame clones and omits some. That table supplies the V and J calls and clone size; D and trimming were determined from the DNA. The repertoire has hundreds of thousands of clones, around 80% of them found once; the top ten carry roughly 1.3%. Sequencing used peripheral blood. The receptor's source is a young woman with COVID-19, enrolled during active disease.

The CDR3 loop is CASSSGTMGEQYF. DNA of the CDR3: TGTGCCAGCAGTTCGGGGACAATGGGCGAGCAGTACTTC. The chain uses TRBV27 and TRBJ2-7; D is perhaps TRBD1 (6 bases). The germline gives CDR1 MNHEY, CDR2 SMNVEV (reference sequence). V lost 4 bases and J lost 6, with 13 bases in between. The CDR3 covers 13 residues.